The clone carrying this T cell receptor beta chain was detected once. The antigen is unknown. With 6 bases removed from V and 8 bases from J, the gap between germline ends came to 10 bases. Germline CDR1 DFQATT, CDR2 SNEGSKA (reference sequence). The CDR3 is 10 residues long. This sample is part of a study of cytomegalovirus exposure and HLA in healthy donors. About the study: Earlier findings included nearly 120 million unique TCR beta sequences obtained from 150 million to 200 million T cells.

General observations from the study: The productive fraction for most TCR beta V segments was about 87% or about 30% in an earlier analysis. Associated with HLA alleles at 0.05 false discovery rate in a later analysis were 16,951 TCR beta sequences.

The PCR had 60 Vbeta and 13 Jbeta primers. Libraries were prepared by immunoSEQ multiplex PCR; TCRdb keeps only in-frame clonotypes and omits some of them. The sample yields about 150,000 clones, 70% to 80% seen once. The sequence was collected from a man aged 35 to 55 in good health and CMV-seropositive. The chain recombines TRBV20-1 with TRBJ1-1; D not resolved. Sequenced material: PBMCs. CDR3 protein: CSARSLEAFF. Here the CDR3 DNA reads TGCAGTGCCAGGTCCCTAGAAGCTTTCTTT.